This T cell receptor beta chain emerged from a study of OX40 agonist ivuxolimab in advanced cancers. For the wider study: Ivuxolimab was a fully human IgG2 agonistic monoclonal antibody targeting the costimulatory receptor OX40 (CD134). In the dose-escalation cohort, approximately 82% of patients were male, and the mean age was 60 years with a range of roughly 23 to 79. Of the approximately 50 dose-escalation patients, hepatocellular carcinoma was present in about 20, melanoma in around 15, renal cell carcinoma in 9 and head and neck cancer in 9. Peripheral TCRbeta sequencing aimed to test whether ivuxolimab altered TCR sequence diversity and caused clonal T-cell expansion. Intravenous ivuxolimab was administered to patients every 2 weeks at six dose levels: 0.01, 0.1, 0.3, 1.5, 3 and 10 mg/kg. Prior anti-PD-1, anti-PD-L1 or anti-CTLA-4 therapy was permitted, and about two fifths of dose-escalation patients had received checkpoint inhibitors. Partial responses occurred in three dose-escalation patients: two with cutaneous melanoma and one with hepatocellular carcinoma. The paper covers the monotherapy dose-escalation part of the phase I ivuxolimab trial, which included N of about 56 patients. Broader findings and caveats from the paper: In the 0.1-3.0 mg/kg groups, partial responders were among the patients with the lowest normalized peripheral clonal expansion, particularly in CD8+ T cells. Clonal expansion of both CD4+ and CD8+ blood T cells was observed from baseline to week 6 at doses 0.1 to 3.0 mg/kg. After ivuxolimab, more expanded clones were found on average in CD8+ T cells than in CD4+ T cells. Antigen specificity was not determined for the clonally expanded peripheral T cells. Low levels of normalized T-cell clonal expansion were also seen in some patients who did not respond.

Genomic DNA was isolated from the sorted cells so that the TCRbeta CDR3 region could be sequenced. The immunoSEQ Assay was used to sequence the TCRbeta CDR3 regions. Entries here come from immuneACCESS through TCRdb and include only in-frame sequences with V and J called. Some clones fail to appear in such tables; in the studies checked, an unresolved V gene covers under half of the shortfall, and the cause of the remainder is unknown. The table for this sample lists around 70,000 clones; 80% to 90% of them were counted only once. Together, the top ten hold 2.5% to 3% of the sample. The trial excluded patients who had a history of autoimmune disease or who were on systemic immunosuppression. Peripheral blood for TCR sequencing was collected from all dose cohorts at baseline, on cycle 4 day 1, and on cycle 7 day 1. The samples were taken from a phase I, first-in-human, multicenter, open-label dose-escalation trial of ivuxolimab. The trial enrolled adults with locally advanced or metastatic head and neck squamous cell, hepatocellular, melanoma or renal cell carcinoma. Before TCR sequencing, CD4+ T cells and CD8+ T cells from peripheral blood were sorted into separate populations.

In the case of this clone: Its antigen is not yet known. Base qualities are not at hand, and no much larger clone is one base apart.

From V the trimming removes 6 bases and from J it removes 1 base, while the gene matches leave 10 bases of the junction unaccounted for. Inclusive of the bounding cysteine and phenylalanine, the CDR3 is 18 residues long. Only CDR3 DNA is held: 54 bases, read in frame from base 1. The germline V gene yields LGHNT for CDR1 and FRNRAP for CDR2. The sequence derives from an adult with an advanced solid tumor such as melanoma, head and neck, liver or kidney cancer. The chain links TRBV12-5 with TRBJ2-5; 14 central nucleotides agree with TRBD2. Sequenced material: CD4+ or CD8+ T cells sorted from blood, taken in a trial of the OX40 agonist ivuxolimab. The CDR3 region: CASGPSRLAGGVQETQYF. The nucleotide sequence reads as follows: TGTGCTAGTGGGCCAAGTAGACTAGCGGGAGGGGTCCAAGAGACCCAGTACTTC. Extended through the reference TRBV12-5 and TRBJ2-5 proteins, this CDR3 yields the full variable domain: DARVTQTPRHKVTEMGQEVTMRCQPILGHNTVFWYRQTMMQGLELLAYFRNRAPLDDSGMPKDRFSAEMPDATLATLKIQPSEPRDSAVYFCASGPSRLAGGVQETQYFGPGTRLLVL.